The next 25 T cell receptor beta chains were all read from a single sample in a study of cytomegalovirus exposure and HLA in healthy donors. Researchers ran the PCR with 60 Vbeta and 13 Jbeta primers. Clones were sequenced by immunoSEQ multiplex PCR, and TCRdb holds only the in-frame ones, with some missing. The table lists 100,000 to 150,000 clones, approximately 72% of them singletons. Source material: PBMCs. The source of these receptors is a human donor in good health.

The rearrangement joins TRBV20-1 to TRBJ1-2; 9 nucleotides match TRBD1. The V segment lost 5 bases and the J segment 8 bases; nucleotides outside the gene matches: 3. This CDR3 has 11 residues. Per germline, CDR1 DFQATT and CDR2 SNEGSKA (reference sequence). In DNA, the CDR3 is TGCAGTGCTTCGGACAGGGGCGGCTACACCTTC. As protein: CSASDRGGYTF.

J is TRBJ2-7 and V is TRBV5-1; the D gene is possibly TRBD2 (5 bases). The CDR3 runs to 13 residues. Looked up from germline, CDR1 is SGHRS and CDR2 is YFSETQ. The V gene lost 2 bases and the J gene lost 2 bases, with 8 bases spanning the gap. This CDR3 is CASSFRGPYEQYF. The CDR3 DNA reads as TGCGCCAGCAGCTTCCGGGGTCCCTACGAGCAGTACTTC.

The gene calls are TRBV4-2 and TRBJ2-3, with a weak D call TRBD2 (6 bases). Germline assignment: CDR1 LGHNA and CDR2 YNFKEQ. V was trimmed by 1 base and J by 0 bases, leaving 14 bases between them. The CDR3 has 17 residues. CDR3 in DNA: TGTGCCAGCAGCCAAGCGGCTAGCGTAGGTAGCACAGATACGCAGTATTTT. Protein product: CASSQAASVGSTDTQYF.

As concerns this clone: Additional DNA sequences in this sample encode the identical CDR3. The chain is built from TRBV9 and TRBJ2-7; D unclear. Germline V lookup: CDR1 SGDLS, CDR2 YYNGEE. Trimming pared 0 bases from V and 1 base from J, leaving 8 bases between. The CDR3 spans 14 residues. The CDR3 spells CASSVGASSYEQYF. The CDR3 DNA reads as TGTGCCAGCAGCGTAGGAGCGTCGTCCTACGAGCAGTACTTC. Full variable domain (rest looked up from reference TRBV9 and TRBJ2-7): DSGVTQTPKHLITATGQRVTLRCSPRSGDLSVYWYQQSLDQGLQFLIQYYNGEERAKGNILERFSAQQFPDLHSELNLSSLELGDSALYFCASSVGASSYEQYFGPGTRLTVT.

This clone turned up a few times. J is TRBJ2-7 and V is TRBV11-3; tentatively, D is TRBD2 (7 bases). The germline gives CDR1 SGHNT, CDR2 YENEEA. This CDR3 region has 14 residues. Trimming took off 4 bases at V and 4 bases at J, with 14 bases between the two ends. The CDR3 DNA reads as TGTGCCAGCAGCTCCGGCGGGGGCAGGTACGAGCAGTACTTC. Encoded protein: CASSSGGGRYEQYF. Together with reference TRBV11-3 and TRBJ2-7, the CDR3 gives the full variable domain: EAGVVQSPRYKIIEKKQPVAFWCNPISGHNTLYWYLQNLGQGPELLIRYENEEAVDDSQLPKDRFSAERLKGVDSTLKIQPAELGDSAVYLCASSSGGGRYEQYFGPGTRLTVT.

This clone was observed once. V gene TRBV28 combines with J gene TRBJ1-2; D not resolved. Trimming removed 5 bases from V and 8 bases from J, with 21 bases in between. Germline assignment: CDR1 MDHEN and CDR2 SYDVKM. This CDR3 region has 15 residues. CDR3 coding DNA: TGTGCCAGCAGTCCCTACTCCGGTTTCAAAGAAGGCTACACCTTC. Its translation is CASSPYSGFKEGYTF.

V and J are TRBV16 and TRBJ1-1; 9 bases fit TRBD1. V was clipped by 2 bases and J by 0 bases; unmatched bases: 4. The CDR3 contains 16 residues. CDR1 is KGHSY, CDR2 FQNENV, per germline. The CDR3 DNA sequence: TGTGCCAGCAGCCAAGTAGGACAGGGGATGAACACTGAAGCTTTCTTT. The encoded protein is CASSQVGQGMNTEAFF. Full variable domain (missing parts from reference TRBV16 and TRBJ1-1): GEEVAQTPKHLVRGEGQKAKLYCAPIKGHSYVFWYQQVLKNEFKFLISFQNENVFDETGMPKERFSAKCLPNSPCSLEIQATKLEDSAVYFCASSQVGQGMNTEAFFGQGTRLTVV.

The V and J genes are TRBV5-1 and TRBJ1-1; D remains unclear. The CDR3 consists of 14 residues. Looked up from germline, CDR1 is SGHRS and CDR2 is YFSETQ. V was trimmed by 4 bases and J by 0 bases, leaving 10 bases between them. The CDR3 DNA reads TGCGCCAGCAGCCATGATTCAGTGAACACTGAAGCTTTCTTT. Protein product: CASSHDSVNTEAFF.

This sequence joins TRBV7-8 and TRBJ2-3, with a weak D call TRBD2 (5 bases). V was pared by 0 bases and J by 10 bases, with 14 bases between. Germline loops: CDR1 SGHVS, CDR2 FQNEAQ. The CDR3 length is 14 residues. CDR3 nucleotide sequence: TGTGCCAGCAGCTTAGCATTTGAGTCTAGCCCGCAGTATTTT. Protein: CASSLAFESSPQYF.

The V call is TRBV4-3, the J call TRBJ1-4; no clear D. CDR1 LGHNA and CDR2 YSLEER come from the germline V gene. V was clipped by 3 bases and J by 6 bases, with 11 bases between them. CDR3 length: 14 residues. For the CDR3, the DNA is TGCGCCAGCAGCCAGGGGAGGGCCGATGAAAAACTGTTTTTT. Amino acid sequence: CASSQGRADEKLFF.

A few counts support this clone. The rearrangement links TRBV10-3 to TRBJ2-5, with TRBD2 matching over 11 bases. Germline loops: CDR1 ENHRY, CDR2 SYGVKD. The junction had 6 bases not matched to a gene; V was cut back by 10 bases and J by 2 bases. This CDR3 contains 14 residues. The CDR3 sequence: CATRTSGPQETQYF. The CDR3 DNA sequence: TGTGCCACAAGGACTAGCGGGCCGCAAGAGACCCAGTACTTC.

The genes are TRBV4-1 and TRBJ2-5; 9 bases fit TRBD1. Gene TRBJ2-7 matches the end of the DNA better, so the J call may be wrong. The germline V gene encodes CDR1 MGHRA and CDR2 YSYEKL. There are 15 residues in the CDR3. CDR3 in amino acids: CASSPPGQGAYEQYF. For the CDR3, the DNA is TGCGCCAGCAGCCCACCGGGACAGGGAGCCTACGAGCAGTACTTC.

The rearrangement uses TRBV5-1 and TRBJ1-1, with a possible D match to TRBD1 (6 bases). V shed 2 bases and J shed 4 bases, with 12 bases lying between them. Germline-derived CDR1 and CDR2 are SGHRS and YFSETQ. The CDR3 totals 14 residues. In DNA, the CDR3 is TGCGCCAGCAGCTTCAGGGGAGAGGGCACTGAAGCTTTCTTT. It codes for CASSFRGEGTEAFF.

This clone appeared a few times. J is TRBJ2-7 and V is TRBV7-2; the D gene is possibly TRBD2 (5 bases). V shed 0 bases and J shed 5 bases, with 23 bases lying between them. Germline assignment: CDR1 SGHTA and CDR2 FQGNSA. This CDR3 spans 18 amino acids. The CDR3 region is CASSLARVPGVLSHEQYF. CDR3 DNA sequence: TGTGCCAGCAGCTTAGCGCGGGTTCCGGGTGTTCTTAGCCACGAGCAGTACTTC.

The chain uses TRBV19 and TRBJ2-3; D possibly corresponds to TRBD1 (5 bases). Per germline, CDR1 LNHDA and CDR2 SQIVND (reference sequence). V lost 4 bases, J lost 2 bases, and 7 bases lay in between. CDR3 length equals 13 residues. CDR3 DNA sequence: TGTGCCAGTAGTAGACAGCACACAGATACGCAGTATTTT. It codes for CASSRQHTDTQYF.

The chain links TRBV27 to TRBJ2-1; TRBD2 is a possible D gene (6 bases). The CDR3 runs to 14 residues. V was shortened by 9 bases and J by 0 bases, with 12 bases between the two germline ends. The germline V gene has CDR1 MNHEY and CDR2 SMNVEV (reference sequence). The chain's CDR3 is CASQRVDSYNEQFF. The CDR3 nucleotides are TGTGCCAGTCAGCGGGTCGACTCCTACAATGAGCAGTTCTTC.

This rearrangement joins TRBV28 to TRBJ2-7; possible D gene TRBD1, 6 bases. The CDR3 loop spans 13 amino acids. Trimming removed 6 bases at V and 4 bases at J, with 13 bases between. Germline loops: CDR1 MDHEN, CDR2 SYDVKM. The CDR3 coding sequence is TGTGCCAGCAGCCCCGGGACAAAGTACGAGCAGTACTTC. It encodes CASSPGTKYEQYF. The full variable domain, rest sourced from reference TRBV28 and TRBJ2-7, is DVKVTQSSRYLVKRTGEKVFLECVQDMDHENMFWYRQDPGLGLRLIYFSYDVKMKEKGDIPEGYSVSREKKERFSLILESASTNQTSMYLCASSPGTKYEQYFGPGTRLTVT.

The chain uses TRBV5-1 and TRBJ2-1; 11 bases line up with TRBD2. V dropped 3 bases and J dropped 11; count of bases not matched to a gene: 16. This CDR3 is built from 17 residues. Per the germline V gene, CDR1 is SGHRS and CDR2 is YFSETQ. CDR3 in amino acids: CASSWAGASGGPRKQFF. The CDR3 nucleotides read TGCGCCAGCAGCTGGGCGGGTGCTAGCGGGGGGCCCAGGAAGCAGTTCTTC.

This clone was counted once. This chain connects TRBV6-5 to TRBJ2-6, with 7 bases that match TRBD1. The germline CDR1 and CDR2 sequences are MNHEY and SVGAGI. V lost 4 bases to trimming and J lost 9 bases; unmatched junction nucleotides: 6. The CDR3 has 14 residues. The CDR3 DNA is TGTGCCAGCAGTTCTACAGGGGTTGACAACGTCCTGACTTTC. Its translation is CASSSTGVDNVLTF.

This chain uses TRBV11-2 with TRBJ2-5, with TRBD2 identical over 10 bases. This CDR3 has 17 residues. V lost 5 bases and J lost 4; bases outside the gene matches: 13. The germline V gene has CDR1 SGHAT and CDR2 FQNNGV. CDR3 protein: CASSPLATSGWAETQYF. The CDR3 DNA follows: TGTGCCAGCAGCCCCCTCGCGACTAGCGGGTGGGCAGAGACCCAGTACTTC.

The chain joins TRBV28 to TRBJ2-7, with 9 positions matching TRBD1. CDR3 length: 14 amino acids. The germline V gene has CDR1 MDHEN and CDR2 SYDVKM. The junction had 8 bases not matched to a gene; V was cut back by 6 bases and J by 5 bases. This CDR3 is CASRVPGQGNEQYF. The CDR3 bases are TGTGCCAGCAGGGTACCGGGACAGGGAAACGAGCAGTACTTC. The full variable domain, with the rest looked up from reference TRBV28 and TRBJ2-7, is DVKVTQSSRYLVKRTGEKVFLECVQDMDHENMFWYRQDPGLGLRLIYFSYDVKMKEKGDIPEGYSVSREKKERFSLILESASTNQTSMYLCASRVPGQGNEQYFGPGTRLTVT.

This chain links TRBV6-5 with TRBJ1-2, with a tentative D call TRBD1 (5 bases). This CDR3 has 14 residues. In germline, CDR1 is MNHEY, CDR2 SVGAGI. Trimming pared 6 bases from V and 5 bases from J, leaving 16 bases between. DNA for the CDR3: TGTGCCAGCAGAAAGGCGGGGGGGTCGTATGGCTACACCTTC. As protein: CASRKAGGSYGYTF.

CDR3 region: CASSLPTLLANYEQYF. The CDR3 DNA reads TGTGCCAGCAGCTTACCCACTCTACTAGCCAACTACGAGCAGTACTTC. The chain couples TRBV7-2 to TRBJ2-7; D possibly corresponds to TRBD2 (6 bases). CDR3 size: 16 residues. Per germline, CDR1 SGHTA and CDR2 FQGNSA. The ends were cut back, 2 bases at V and 3 bases at J, with 17 bases in the middle.

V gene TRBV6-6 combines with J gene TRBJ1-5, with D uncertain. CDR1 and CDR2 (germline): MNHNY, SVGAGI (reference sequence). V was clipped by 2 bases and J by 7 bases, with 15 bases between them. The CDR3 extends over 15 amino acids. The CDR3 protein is CASSYQVASNQPQHF. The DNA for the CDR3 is TGTGCCAGCAGTTACCAGGTTGCGTCGAACCAGCCCCAGCATTTT.

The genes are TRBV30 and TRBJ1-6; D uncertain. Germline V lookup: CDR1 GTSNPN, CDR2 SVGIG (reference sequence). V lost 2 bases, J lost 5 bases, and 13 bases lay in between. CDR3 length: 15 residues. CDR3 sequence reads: CAWSHTGGDNSPLHF. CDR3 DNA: TGTGCCTGGAGTCATACCGGAGGAGATAATTCACCCCTCCACTTT.